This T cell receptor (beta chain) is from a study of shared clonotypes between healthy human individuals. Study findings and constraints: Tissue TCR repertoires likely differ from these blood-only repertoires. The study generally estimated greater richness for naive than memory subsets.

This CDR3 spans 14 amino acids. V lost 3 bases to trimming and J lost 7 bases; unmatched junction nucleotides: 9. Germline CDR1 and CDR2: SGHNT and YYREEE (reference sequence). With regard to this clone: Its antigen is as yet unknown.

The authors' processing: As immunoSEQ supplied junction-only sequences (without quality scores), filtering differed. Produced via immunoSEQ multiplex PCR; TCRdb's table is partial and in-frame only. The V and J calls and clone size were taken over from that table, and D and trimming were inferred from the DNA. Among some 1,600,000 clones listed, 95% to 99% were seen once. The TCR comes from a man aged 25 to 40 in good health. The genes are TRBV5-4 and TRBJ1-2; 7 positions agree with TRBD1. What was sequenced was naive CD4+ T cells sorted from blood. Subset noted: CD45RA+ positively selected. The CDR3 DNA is TGTGCCAGCAGCTCGACAGGGAGGACGGGTGGCTACACCTTC. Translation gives CASSSTGRTGGYTF.